This T cell receptor (beta chain) was captured by sequencing in a study of T cells after posttransplantation cyclophosphamide. General study points: Donor-recipient repertoire similarity was low at 1-2 months, rising over year one.

Produced via immunoSEQ multiplex PCR; TCRdb's table is partial and in-frame only. Recorded here are more than 40,000 clones, none singletons. Looked up from germline, CDR1 is LNHDA and CDR2 is SQIVND (reference sequence). This CDR3 has 16 amino acids. The V gene lost 0 bases and the J gene lost 2 bases, with 13 bases spanning the gap. This clone has at least ten counts. Its antigen remains unidentified. This TCR was recovered from a man between 35 and 55 years old in good health, CMV-negative, and a related stem cell transplant donor. This chain connects TRBV19 to TRBJ1-1; D possibly corresponds to TRBD1 (6 bases). Sequenced input: PBMCs. The CDR3 DNA follows: TGTGCCAGTAGTATAGATGCGGGGGCCTATAACACTGAAGCTTTCTTT. It specifies CASSIDAGAYNTEAFF.